This T cell receptor (beta chain) emerged from a study of T cells after yellow fever vaccination. At the level of the study: Where fractions had low cell numbers, libraries were prepared from them with the SMART-Seq v4 Ultra Low Input RNA kit.

Study results and caveats: A secondary response was less intense yet reached its peak sooner, at day 5 versus 15.

Template-switching 5'RACE yielded the TCR cDNA; a universal primer site and UMIs were added in the process. TCRdb reprocessed the 5' RACE reads with MiXCR, giving one entry per CDR3 protein. There are about 340,000 distinct CDR3 sequences in the sample; roughly an eighth occur only once, and roughly 3.1% lies in the top ten. As for this clonotype: Its antigen is unidentified.

V shed 1 base and J 9 bases; nucleotides not matched to a gene: 8. CDR3 length equals 15 residues. The germline gives CDR1 SGHTA, CDR2 FQGNSA. The chain links TRBV7-2 to TRBJ2-2; TRBD2 matches 7 bases. This receptor was identified in a man between 18 and 29 years old who received the YFV17D yellow fever vaccine. The specimen comprised CD4+ T cells sorted from PBMCs, sampled 15 days after the yellow fever booster vaccination. As DNA, the CDR3 is TGTGCCAGCAGCTTAGACGGACTAGTCGCCCGGGAGCTGTTTTTT. Protein product: CASSLDGLVARELFF.